What follows are 6 T cell receptor beta chains derived from one specimen sequenced in a study of beta chain features in type 1 diabetes. Expressed TCRB transcripts were sequenced because the isolated RNA had all been reverse transcribed beforehand. Generated by immunoSEQ multiplex PCR, the TCRdb table keeps only in-frame clones and is missing some. The sample includes fewer than 900,000 clones, about 17% of them seen just once. What was sequenced was naive CD4+ T cells from blood. Receptors were obtained from a woman aged 18-29 years in good health.

This clone was observed a handful of times. In DNA, the CDR3 is TGTGCCAGCAGCTTAGGTCTTCCCCGGGGTGGGGAGACCCAGTACTTC. Translated, it gives CASSLGLPRGGETQYF. This chain uses TRBV7-2 with TRBJ2-5; a possible D gene is TRBD2 (5 bases). The CDR3 runs 16 residues. The germline gives CDR1 SGHTA, CDR2 FQGNSA. V gave up 1 base and J gave up 5 bases, with 17 bases separating them.

This clone has only a few counts. The chain is built from TRBV5-4 and TRBJ2-6; a possible D gene is TRBD1 (5 bases). Trimming took off 0 bases at V and 0 bases at J, with 10 bases between the two ends. This CDR3 is built from 17 residues. CDR1 and CDR2 (germline): SGHNT, YYREEE (reference sequence). The CDR3 loop reads CASSLGQGSSGANVLTF. Written as DNA, the CDR3 is TGTGCCAGCAGCTTGGGTCAGGGAAGCTCTGGGGCCAACGTCCTGACTTTC.

This chain links TRBV28 with TRBJ1-5, with a weak D call TRBD1 (6 bases). V was pared by 8 bases and J by 6 bases, with 14 bases between. Germline CDR1 and CDR2: MDHEN and SYDVKM. The CDR3 runs 13 residues. The CDR3 DNA is TGTGCCAGCGAGCAGGGGCGTATTCAGCCCCAGCATTTT. Translating gives CASEQGRIQPQHF.

This clone was detected ten times or more. CDR3 loop: CAISESGNSGNTIYF. Written as DNA, the CDR3 is TGTGCCATCAGTGAGAGCGGAAACTCTGGAAACACCATATATTTT. V usage is TRBV10-3 and J usage is TRBJ1-3; no clear D. CDR3 length equals 15 residues. The ends were cut back, 2 bases at V and 0 bases at J, with 8 bases in the middle. CDR1 is ENHRY and CDR2 is SYGVKD in the germline V gene.

Turning to this clone: Other DNA sequences in this sample translate to the same CDR3. This sequence joins TRBV9 and TRBJ2-2; unclear D gene. The germline V and J ends were trimmed by 0 bases and 5 bases, with 11 bases remaining between them. CDR1 is SGDLS and CDR2 is YYNGEE in the germline V gene. This CDR3 region has 15 residues. The CDR3 DNA reads as TGTGCCAGCAGCGTAGTCGCGCGTGGGACCGGGGAGCTGTTTTTT. Encoded protein: CASSVVARGTGELFF. The whole variable domain, filled in from reference TRBV9 and TRBJ2-2, reads DSGVTQTPKHLITATGQRVTLRCSPRSGDLSVYWYQQSLDQGLQFLIQYYNGEERAKGNILERFSAQQFPDLHSELNLSSLELGDSALYFCASSVVARGTGELFFGEGSRLTVL.

In this sample, this clone turned up a few times. The chain links TRBV2 to TRBJ2-3; 7 nucleotides agree with TRBD2. Germline V CDR1 and CDR2: SNHLY, FYNNEI. V lost 4 bases and J lost 13; bases outside the gene matches: 14. The CDR3 extends over 14 amino acids. The CDR3 reads CASSVLAEQIRKYF. The CDR3 DNA follows: TGTGCCAGCAGTGTTCTAGCGGAACAGATACGGAAGTATTTT.